The 12 T cell receptor beta chains presented below share a single source sample, sequenced in a study of spatial heterogeneity in lung cancer. TCRdb redid the calling of the 5' RACE reads with MiXCR, one entry per CDR3 protein. The sample includes around 92,000 distinct CDR3 sequences, roughly 12% of them seen just once. The sample's time point: sample taken at primary tumor resection. Specimen: PBMCs, collected at surgery. These TCRs come from a male donor with early-stage non-small cell lung cancer.

The chain carries TRBV5-1 and TRBJ1-1, with 10 bases fitting TRBD1. The CDR3 loop spans 14 amino acids. CDR1 and CDR2 (germline): SGHRS, YFSETQ. The V segment lost 7 bases and the J segment 3 bases; nucleotides outside the gene matches: 6. The DNA for the CDR3 is TGCGCCAGCCGACAGGGGGCTTCGGACACTGAAGCTTTCTTT. It encodes CASRQGASDTEAFF.

The chain combines TRBV19 with TRBJ2-1, with D perhaps TRBD1 (6 bases). Germline CDR1 reads LNHDA; CDR2 reads SQIVND (reference sequence). V was cut by 3 bases and J by 8 bases, with 8 bases left in between. This CDR3 is 12 amino acids long. The CDR3 reads CASSIRGHEQFF. CDR3 nucleotide sequence: TGTGCCAGTAGTATCAGGGGCCATGAGCAGTTCTTC.

This clonotype turned up a few times. The chain joins TRBV30 to TRBJ1-6; tentative D call: TRBD1 (6 bases). The CDR3 is 15 amino acids. Germline CDR1 is GTSNPN and CDR2 is SVGIG (reference sequence). V lost 4 bases and J 6 bases, leaving 16 bases between the germline ends. CDR3 loop: CAWNSGAALNSPLHF. CDR3 coding DNA: TGTGCCTGGAACTCAGGGGCCGCCCTTAATTCACCCCTCCACTTT.

This clonotype appeared a few times. The chain uses TRBV20-1 and TRBJ2-7, with 9 bases aligning to TRBD2. J lost 3 bases, V lost 3 bases, and 6 bases had no gene match. The V gene's germline CDR1 is DFQATT and CDR2 SNEGSKA (reference sequence). The CDR3 extends over 14 amino acids. The CDR3 spells CSARGTSRDYEQYF. Written as DNA, the CDR3 is TGCAGTGCTAGGGGGACTAGCCGAGACTACGAGCAGTACTTC.

The chain carries TRBV7-2 and TRBJ1-6; D is unclear. The CDR3 spans 11 residues. Per germline, CDR1 SGHTA and CDR2 FQGNSA. Trimming left V 5 bases short and J 8 bases short, with 4 bases between. CDR3 protein: CASSLDSPLHF. The CDR3 nucleotides are TGTGCCAGCAGCCTCGATTCACCCCTCCACTTT.

This sequence joins TRBV9 and TRBJ1-4; unclear D gene. Per germline, CDR1 SGDLS and CDR2 YYNGEE. The CDR3 has 16 amino acids. V was trimmed by 0 bases and J by 6 bases, leaving 15 bases between them. The CDR3 spells CASSVGVGAADEKLFF. As DNA, the CDR3 is TGTGCCAGCAGCGTAGGGGTCGGAGCCGCGGATGAAAAACTGTTTTTT.

This clonotype came up many times. The rearrangement uses TRBV7-9 and TRBJ1-5; D unclear. The germline V and J ends were trimmed by 1 base and 0 bases, with 4 bases remaining between them. CDR3 length: 14 residues. CDR1 and CDR2 from the germline V gene are SEHNR and FQNEAQ (reference sequence). The CDR3 nucleotides read TGTGCCAGCAGCTTAGATTCTAGCAATCAGCCCCAGCATTTT. This gives the protein CASSLDSSNQPQHF.

Regarding this clonotype: One junction end does not reproduce the germline sequence, and a read error may be involved. This chain joins TRBV12-3 or TRBV12-4 and TRBJ2-7, with 7 positions matching TRBD2. The CDR3 sequence is 14 residues long. The CDR3 spells CASSSSGETYEQCF. Written as DNA, the CDR3 is TGTGCCAGCAGTTCGAGCGGGGAAACCTACGAGCAGTGCTTC.

This chain joins TRBV20-1 and TRBJ1-6; 12 bases are a match to TRBD1. Per the germline V gene, CDR1 is DFQATT and CDR2 is SNEGSKA (reference sequence). The junction had 12 bases not matched to a gene; V was cut back by 0 bases and J by 12 bases. CDR3 size: 17 residues. DNA for the CDR3: TGCAGTGCTAGAGATATCATCTCCGGGACAGGGGGCGAACCCCTCCACTTT. It translates to CSARDIISGTGGEPLHF.

This clonotype showed up many times. V is TRBV12-3 or TRBV12-4 and J is TRBJ1-5; TRBD1 matches at 8 bases. After removal of 8 bases from V and 7 bases from J, the junction contained 7 bases not matched to a gene. The CDR3 extends over 13 amino acids. The DNA of the CDR3 is TGTGCCAGCGGACAGGGAATCGTACAGCCCCAGCATTTT. Protein: CASGQGIVQPQHF.

This clonotype occurred many times. The chain combines TRBV16 with TRBJ2-7, with 9 positions matching TRBD1. Trimming at V came to 2 bases and at J to 5 bases, leaving 7 bases not matched to a gene. The germline V gene encodes CDR1 KGHSY and CDR2 FQNENV. The CDR3 is 15 amino acids. In DNA, the CDR3 is TGTGCCAGCAGCCAACCCGGGACAGGGTTCCACGAGCAGTACTTC. Its protein is CASSQPGTGFHEQYF.

The table lists this clonotype with many counts. The CDR3 sequence: CASSSYPDRGSNQPQHF. CDR3 bases: TGTGCCAGCAGTTCGTACCCGGACAGGGGGAGCAATCAGCCCCAGCATTTT. The chain joins TRBV28 to TRBJ1-5; 10 positions match TRBD1. This CDR3 has 17 residues. V shed 4 bases, J shed 1 base, and the junction held 7 bases outside the gene matches. CDR1 and CDR2 (germline): MDHEN, SYDVKM.